The 21 T cell receptor beta chains presented below share a single source sample, sequenced in a study of T cells in localized non-small cell lung cancer. Only in-frame clones appear in the TCRdb table, and some are missing; sequencing was by immunoSEQ multiplex PCR. The sample comprises around 70,000 clones, about nine tenths of which are singletons, and 20% to 25% rests with the top ten. This specimen consisted of peripheral blood, obtained before any cancer treatment. These receptors were taken from a male donor aged 60 or over with stage III squamous cell lung carcinoma.

This chain links TRBV7-9 with TRBJ1-1; 8 bases are a match to TRBD1. CDR1 is SEHNR and CDR2 is FQNEAQ in the germline V gene (reference sequence). Unmatched junction bases numbered 5, after V lost 5 bases and J lost 0 bases. CDR3 length: 15 amino acids. CDR3 sequence reads: CASSGGQAMNTEAFF. CDR3 in DNA: TGTGCCAGCAGCGGGGGACAGGCGATGAACACTGAAGCTTTCTTT. Full variable domain (remainder filled in from reference TRBV7-9 and TRBJ1-1): DTGVSQNPRHKITKRGQNVTFRCDPISEHNRLYWYRQTLGQGPEFLTYFQNEAQLEKSRLLSDRFSAERPKGSFSTLEIQRTEQGDSAMYLCASSGGQAMNTEAFFGQGTRLTVV.

This chain joins TRBV10-2 and TRBJ1-6; D is ambiguous. This CDR3 is 15 amino acids long. Germline-derived CDR1 and CDR2 are WSHSY and SAAADI. V lost 7 bases, J lost 7 bases, and 17 bases lay in between. CDR3 in amino acids: CASTETRARNSPLHF. In DNA, the CDR3 is TGCGCCAGCACCGAGACCCGGGCACGAAATTCACCCCTCCACTTT.

The J gene is TRBJ2-5, the V gene TRBV5-1, with D possibly being TRBD1 or TRBD2 (6 bases each). V lost 1 base, J lost 4 bases, and 11 bases lay in between. This CDR3 has 14 residues. Germline CDR1 SGHRS, CDR2 YFSETQ. In DNA, the CDR3 is TGCGCCAGCAGCTTGACTGGGGGGCCAGAGACCCAGTACTTC. It specifies CASSLTGGPETQYF.

This CDR3 reads CASSLEQGGTDTQYF. The CDR3 coding sequence is TGCGCCAGCAGCTTGGAGCAGGGAGGGACAGATACGCAGTATTTT. V usage is TRBV5-1 and J usage is TRBJ2-3, with 7 positions matching TRBD2. Germline V gives CDR1 SGHRS, CDR2 YFSETQ. The CDR3 is made up of 15 amino acids. V gave up 0 bases and J gave up 3 bases; unmatched junction bases: 4.

The chain recombines TRBV7-9 with TRBJ2-6; perhaps TRBD1 as D (6 bases). This CDR3 has 17 amino acids. V was trimmed by 3 bases and J by 0 bases, leaving 12 bases between them. Looked up from germline, CDR1 is SEHNR and CDR2 is FQNEAQ (reference sequence). CDR3 in DNA: TGTGCCAGCAGCTTTTACCGGGACACCTCTGGGGCCAACGTCCTGACTTTC. Translation: CASSFYRDTSGANVLTF. The complete variable domain, with remaining parts taken from reference TRBV7-9 and TRBJ2-6, reads DTGVSQNPRHKITKRGQNVTFRCDPISEHNRLYWYRQTLGQGPEFLTYFQNEAQLEKSRLLSDRFSAERPKGSFSTLEIQRTEQGDSAMYLCASSFYRDTSGANVLTFGAGSRLTVL.

The J gene is TRBJ2-6, the V gene TRBV7-8, with 9 bases identical to TRBD1. This CDR3 has 16 residues. The V gene end was trimmed by 4 bases and the J gene end by 9 bases; junction bases not matched to a gene: 10. Germline CDR1 reads SGHVS; CDR2 reads FQNEAQ. The CDR3 loop reads CASSWGGTGLDNVLTF. The CDR3 coding sequence is TGTGCCAGCAGCTGGGGGGGGACAGGGTTGGACAACGTCCTGACTTTC.

The rearrangement joins TRBV18 to TRBJ2-1, with D possibly TRBD1 on 6 matching bases. CDR3 length equals 13 residues. Trimming left V 2 bases short and J 7 bases short, with 9 bases between. Germline CDR1 reads KGHSH; CDR2 reads LQKENI. CDR3 nucleotides: TGTGCCAGCTCACCAAACAGGGAAAATGAGCAGTTCTTC. Translating gives CASSPNRENEQFF.

The chain has TRBV19 and TRBJ1-1; D is perhaps TRBD1 (6 bases). CDR3 size: 13 residues. Trimming removed 7 bases from V and 2 bases from J, with 11 bases in between. CDR1 and CDR2 (germline): LNHDA, SQIVND (reference sequence). The DNA of the CDR3 is TGTGCCAGTAACGACAGGAGTAACACTGAAGCTTTCTTT. Amino acid sequence: CASNDRSNTEAFF. The entire variable domain, with the rest obtained from reference TRBV19 and TRBJ1-1, is as follows: DGGITQSPKYLFRKEGQNVTLSCEQNLNHDAMYWYRQDPGQGLRLIYYSQIVNDFQKGDIAEGYSVSREKKESFPLTVTSAQKNPTAFYLCASNDRSNTEAFFGQGTRLTVV.

The chain is built from TRBV29-1 and TRBJ1-3, with D possibly TRBD1 on 6 matching bases. CDR1 and CDR2 from the germline V gene are SQVTM and ANQGSEA. The V gene lost 5 bases and the J gene lost 4 bases, with 9 bases spanning the gap. The CDR3 totals 12 residues. In DNA, the CDR3 is TGCAGCGTTAGGGGGTCAGGAAACACCATATATTTT. Translated: CSVRGSGNTIYF.

The chain carries TRBV2 and TRBJ1-1; no clear D gene. Germline V gene data show CDR1 as SNHLY and CDR2 as FYNNEI. Trimming took off 5 bases at V and 0 bases at J, with 7 bases between the two ends. The CDR3 is made up of 13 amino acids. The CDR3 DNA is TGTGCCAGCAGTACCTCCATGAACACTGAAGCTTTCTTT. Translating gives CASSTSMNTEAFF.

This clone was counted between two and nine times. The rearrangement links TRBV7-6 to TRBJ1-1, with unresolved D. There are 13 residues in the CDR3. V lost 5 bases and J lost 5, with 12 bases in between. The germline CDR1 and CDR2 sequences are SGHVS and FNYEAQ. The CDR3 reads CASSHKEGTEAFF. CDR3 sequence (DNA): TGTGCCAGCAGCCACAAAGAAGGGACTGAAGCTTTCTTT.

The gene calls are TRBV16 and TRBJ2-6; no clear D. The CDR3 contains 15 residues. Trimming stripped 3 bases from V and 0 bases from J, with 6 bases between. Germline loops: CDR1 KGHSY, CDR2 FQNENV. The CDR3 spells CASSQSNSGANVLTF. The CDR3 nucleotides are TGTGCCAGCAGCCAGAGCAACTCTGGGGCCAACGTCCTGACTTTC.

The chain has TRBV5-4 and TRBJ2-1, with TRBD2 identical over 15 bases. Germline loops: CDR1 SGHNT, CDR2 YYREEE (reference sequence). The J segment lost 4 bases and the V segment lost 4 bases, leaving 3 bases of the junction unmatched. The CDR3 covers 16 residues. The CDR3 DNA follows: TGTGCCAGCAGCGGCGGACTAGCGGGGGGGTACAATGAGCAGTTCTTC. Protein sequence: CASSGGLAGGYNEQFF.

The rearrangement links TRBV6-5 to TRBJ1-6, with 7 bases aligning to TRBD1. The CDR3 is 15 residues long. V lost 4 bases to trimming and J lost 2 bases; unmatched junction nucleotides: 2. Germline V lookup: CDR1 MNHEY, CDR2 SVGAGI. The CDR3 sequence: CASSSGTAYNSPLHF. In nucleotides, the CDR3 is TGTGCCAGCAGTTCCGGGACAGCCTATAATTCACCCCTCCACTTT.

The chain links TRBV4-3 to TRBJ1-5, with no clear D. CDR3 length: 14 amino acids. The V gene's germline CDR1 is LGHNA and CDR2 YSLEER. V was shortened by 0 bases and J by 4 bases, with 7 bases between the two germline ends. The CDR3 protein is CASSQDLGNQPQHF. The CDR3 DNA is TGCGCCAGCAGCCAAGATCTGGGTAATCAGCCCCAGCATTTT.

The chain combines TRBV5-1 with TRBJ1-3; unclear D gene. The germline V gene encodes CDR1 SGHRS and CDR2 YFSETQ. The CDR3 contains 15 residues. Trimming pared 0 bases from V and 0 bases from J, leaving 7 bases between. The CDR3 coding sequence is TGCGCCAGCAGCTTGGAAGGGAACTCTGGAAACACCATATATTTT. Its protein is CASSLEGNSGNTIYF.

This clone showed up just once. The chain carries TRBV5-1 and TRBJ2-1, with a tentative D call TRBD2 (7 bases). The germline V and J ends were trimmed by 1 base and 5 bases, with 10 bases remaining between them. The CDR3 is made up of 14 amino acids. Germline assignment: CDR1 SGHRS and CDR2 YFSETQ. CDR3 residues: CASSLMGGHNEQFF. CDR3 DNA: TGCGCCAGCAGCTTGATGGGGGGGCACAATGAGCAGTTCTTC.

The genes are TRBV7-9 and TRBJ1-6, with D possibly being TRBD1 (6 bases). Germline CDR1 is SEHNR and CDR2 is FQNEAQ (reference sequence). The CDR3 consists of 14 residues. V was cut by 0 bases and J by 10 bases, with 10 bases left in between. CDR3 DNA sequence: TGTGCCAGCAGCTTAGCAGGGGGAGAGTCACCCCTCCACTTT. Translated: CASSLAGGESPLHF.

V gene TRBV10-2 combines with J gene TRBJ2-2, with 10 nucleotides matching TRBD1. The CDR3 runs 14 residues. Germline V gives CDR1 WSHSY, CDR2 SAAADI. The junction had 6 bases not matched to a gene; V was cut back by 7 bases and J by 7 bases. The CDR3 DNA reads TGCGCCAGCATAGCGGGACAGGGGATCGGGGAGCTGTTTTTT. Protein sequence: CASIAGQGIGELFF.

The rearrangement uses TRBV5-1 and TRBJ2-7; 7 bases are a match to TRBD1. With 0 bases clipped from V and 4 bases from J, the junction kept 7 bases outside the gene matches. CDR1 and CDR2 from the germline V gene are SGHRS and YFSETQ. The CDR3 loop spans 15 amino acids. The CDR3 sequence is CASSLAEGALYEQYF. The CDR3 bases are TGCGCCAGCAGCTTGGCCGAGGGGGCCCTTTACGAGCAGTACTTC.

In its sample, this clone was seen once. V is TRBV10-3 and J is TRBJ2-6; D may match TRBD1 or TRBD2 (5 bases each). Trimming took 11 bases from V and 1 from J, leaving 24 bases between them. From germline, CDR1 is ENHRY and CDR2 SYGVKD. The CDR3 is made up of 18 amino acids. In DNA form, the CDR3 reads TGTGCCGCCCTAGATAAGGGGAGAGATAAGTCTGGGGCCAACGTCCTGACTTTC. Its protein product is CAALDKGRDKSGANVLTF.